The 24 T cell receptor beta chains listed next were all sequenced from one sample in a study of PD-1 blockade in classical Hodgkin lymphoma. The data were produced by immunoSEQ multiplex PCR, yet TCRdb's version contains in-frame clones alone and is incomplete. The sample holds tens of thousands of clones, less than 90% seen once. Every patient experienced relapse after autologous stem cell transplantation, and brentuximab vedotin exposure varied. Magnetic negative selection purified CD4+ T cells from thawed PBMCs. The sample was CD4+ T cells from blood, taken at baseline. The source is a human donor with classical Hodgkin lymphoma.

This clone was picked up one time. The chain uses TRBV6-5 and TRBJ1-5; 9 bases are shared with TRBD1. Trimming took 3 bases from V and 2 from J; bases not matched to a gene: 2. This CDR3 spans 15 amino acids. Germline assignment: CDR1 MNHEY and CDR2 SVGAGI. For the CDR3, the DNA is TGTGCCAGCAGTTATAGGACAGGGGGCAATCAGCCCCAGCATTTT. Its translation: CASSYRTGGNQPQHF.

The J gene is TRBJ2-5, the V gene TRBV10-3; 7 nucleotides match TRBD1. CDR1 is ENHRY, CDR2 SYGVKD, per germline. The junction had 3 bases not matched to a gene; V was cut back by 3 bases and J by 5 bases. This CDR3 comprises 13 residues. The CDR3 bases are TGTGCCATCAGTGAAAGGGGGCAGGAGACCCAGTACTTC. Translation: CAISERGQETQYF.

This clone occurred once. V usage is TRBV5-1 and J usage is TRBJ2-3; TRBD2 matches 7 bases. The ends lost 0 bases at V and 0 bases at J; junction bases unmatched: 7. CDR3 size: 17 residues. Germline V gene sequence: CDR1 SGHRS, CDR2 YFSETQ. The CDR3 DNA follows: TGCGCCAGCAGCTTGGAGCCTAGCGGCGCTAGCACAGATACGCAGTATTTT. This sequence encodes CASSLEPSGASTDTQYF.

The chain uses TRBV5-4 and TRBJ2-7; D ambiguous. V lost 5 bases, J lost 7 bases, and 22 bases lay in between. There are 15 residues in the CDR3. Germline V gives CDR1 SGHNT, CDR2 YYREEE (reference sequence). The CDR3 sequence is CASSSEETRLDEQYF. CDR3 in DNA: TGTGCCAGCAGTTCCGAGGAGACCCGACTGGATGAGCAGTACTTC.

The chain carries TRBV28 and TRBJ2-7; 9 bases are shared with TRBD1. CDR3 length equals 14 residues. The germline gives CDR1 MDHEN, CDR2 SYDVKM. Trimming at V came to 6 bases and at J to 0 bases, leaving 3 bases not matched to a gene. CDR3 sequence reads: CASRGDRVSYEQYF. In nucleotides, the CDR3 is TGTGCCAGCAGGGGGGACAGGGTCTCCTACGAGCAGTACTTC. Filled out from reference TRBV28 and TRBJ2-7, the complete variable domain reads DVKVTQSSRYLVKRTGEKVFLECVQDMDHENMFWYRQDPGLGLRLIYFSYDVKMKEKGDIPEGYSVSREKKERFSLILESASTNQTSMYLCASRGDRVSYEQYFGPGTRLTVT.

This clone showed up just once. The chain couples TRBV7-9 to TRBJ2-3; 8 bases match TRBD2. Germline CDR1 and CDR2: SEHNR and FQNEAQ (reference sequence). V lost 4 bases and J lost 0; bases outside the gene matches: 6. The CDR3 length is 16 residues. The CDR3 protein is CASSSMRGASTDTQYF. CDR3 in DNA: TGTGCCAGCAGCTCAATGCGGGGGGCTAGCACAGATACGCAGTATTTT.

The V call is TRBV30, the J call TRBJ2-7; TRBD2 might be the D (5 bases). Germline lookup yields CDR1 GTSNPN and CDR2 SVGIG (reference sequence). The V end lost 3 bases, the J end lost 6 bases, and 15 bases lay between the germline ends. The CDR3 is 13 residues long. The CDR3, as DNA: TGTGCCTGGAGGGTCAAGGGAGAAGTCGAGCAGTACTTC. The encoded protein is CAWRVKGEVEQYF.

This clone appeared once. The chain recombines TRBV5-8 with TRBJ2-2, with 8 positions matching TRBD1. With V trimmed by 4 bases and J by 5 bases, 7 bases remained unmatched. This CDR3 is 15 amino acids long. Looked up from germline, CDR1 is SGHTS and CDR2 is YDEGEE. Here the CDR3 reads CASSPQGAWTGELFF. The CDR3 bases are TGTGCCAGCAGCCCTCAGGGGGCCTGGACCGGGGAGCTGTTTTTT.

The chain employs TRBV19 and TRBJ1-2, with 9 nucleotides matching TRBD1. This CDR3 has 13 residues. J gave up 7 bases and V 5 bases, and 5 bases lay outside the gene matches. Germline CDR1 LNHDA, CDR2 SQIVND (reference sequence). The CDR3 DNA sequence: TGTGCCAGTAGTCGACAGGGGGGGAGTGGCTACACCTTC. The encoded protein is CASSRQGGSGYTF.

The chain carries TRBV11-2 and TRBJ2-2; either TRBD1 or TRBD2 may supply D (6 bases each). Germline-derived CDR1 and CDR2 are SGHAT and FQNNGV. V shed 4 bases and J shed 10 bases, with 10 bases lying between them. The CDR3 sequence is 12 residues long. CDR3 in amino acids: CASSSSGAELFF. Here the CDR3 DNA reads TGTGCCAGCAGCTCCTCGGGGGCGGAGCTGTTTTTT.

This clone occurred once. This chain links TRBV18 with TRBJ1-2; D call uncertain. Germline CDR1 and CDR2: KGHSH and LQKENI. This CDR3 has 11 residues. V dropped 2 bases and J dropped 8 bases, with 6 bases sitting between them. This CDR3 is CASSPGLGYTF. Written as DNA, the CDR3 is TGTGCCAGCTCACCAGGGCTGGGCTACACCTTC.

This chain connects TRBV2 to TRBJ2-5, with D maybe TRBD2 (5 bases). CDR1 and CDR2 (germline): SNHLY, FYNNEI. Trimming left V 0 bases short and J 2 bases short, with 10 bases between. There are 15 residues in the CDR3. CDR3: CASSEANTRQETQYF. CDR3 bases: TGTGCCAGCAGTGAAGCGAACACTAGGCAAGAGACCCAGTACTTC.

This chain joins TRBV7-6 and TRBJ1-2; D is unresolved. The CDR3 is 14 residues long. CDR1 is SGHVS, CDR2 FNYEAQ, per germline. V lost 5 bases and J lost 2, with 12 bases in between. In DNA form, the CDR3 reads TGTGCCAGCAGCCCAACCCCCCTAAACTATGGCTACACCTTC. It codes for CASSPTPLNYGYTF.

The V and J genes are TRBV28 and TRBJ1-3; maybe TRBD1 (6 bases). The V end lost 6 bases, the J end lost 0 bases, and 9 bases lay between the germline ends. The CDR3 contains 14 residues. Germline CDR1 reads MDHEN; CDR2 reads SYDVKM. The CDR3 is CASRGQNSGNTIYF. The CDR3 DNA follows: TGTGCCAGCAGAGGACAGAACTCTGGAAACACCATATATTTT. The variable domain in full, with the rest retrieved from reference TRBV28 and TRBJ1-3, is DVKVTQSSRYLVKRTGEKVFLECVQDMDHENMFWYRQDPGLGLRLIYFSYDVKMKEKGDIPEGYSVSREKKERFSLILESASTNQTSMYLCASRGQNSGNTIYFGEGSWLTVV.

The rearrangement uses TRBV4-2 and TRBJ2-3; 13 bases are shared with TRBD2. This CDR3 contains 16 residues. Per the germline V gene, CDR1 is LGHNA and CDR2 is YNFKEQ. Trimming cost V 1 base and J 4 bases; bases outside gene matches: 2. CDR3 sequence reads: CASSQGLAGGADTQYF. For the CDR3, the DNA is TGTGCCAGCAGCCAAGGACTAGCGGGAGGAGCAGATACGCAGTATTTT.

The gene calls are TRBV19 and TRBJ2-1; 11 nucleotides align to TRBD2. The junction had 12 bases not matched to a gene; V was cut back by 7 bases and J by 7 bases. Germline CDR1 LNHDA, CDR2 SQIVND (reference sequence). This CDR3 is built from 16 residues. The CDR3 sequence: CASKKPGLAGFNEQFF. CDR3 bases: TGTGCCAGTAAAAAACCAGGACTAGCGGGTTTTAATGAGCAGTTCTTC.

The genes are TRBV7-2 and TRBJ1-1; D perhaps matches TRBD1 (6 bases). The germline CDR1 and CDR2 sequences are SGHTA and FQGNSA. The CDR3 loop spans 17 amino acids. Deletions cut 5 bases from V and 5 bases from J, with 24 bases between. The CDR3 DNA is TGTGCCAGCAGCCGAACCGGGACACGCTCCGGCGGGACTGAAGCTTTCTTT. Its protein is CASSRTGTRSGGTEAFF.

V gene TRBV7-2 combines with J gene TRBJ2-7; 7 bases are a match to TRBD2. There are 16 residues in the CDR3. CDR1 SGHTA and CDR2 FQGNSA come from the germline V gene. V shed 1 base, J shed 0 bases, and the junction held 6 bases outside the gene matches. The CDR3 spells CASSLGYASGSYEQYF. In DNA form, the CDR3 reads TGTGCCAGCAGCTTAGGTTACGCTAGCGGCTCCTACGAGCAGTACTTC.

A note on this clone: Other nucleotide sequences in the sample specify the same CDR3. The CDR3 loop is CASSIEGTGELFF. CDR3 DNA sequence: TGTGCCAGTAGTATTGAGGGAACCGGGGAGCTGTTTTTT. The rearrangement joins TRBV19 to TRBJ2-2, with D tentatively TRBD2 (5 bases). Germline CDR1 LNHDA, CDR2 SQIVND (reference sequence). The V end lost 3 bases, the J end lost 5 bases, and 7 bases lay between the germline ends. CDR3 size: 13 residues.

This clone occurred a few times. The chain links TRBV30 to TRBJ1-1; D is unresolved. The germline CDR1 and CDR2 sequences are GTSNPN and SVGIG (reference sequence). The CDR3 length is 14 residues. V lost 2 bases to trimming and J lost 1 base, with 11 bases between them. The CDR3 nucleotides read TGTGCCTGGAGTCCTCGGACGGGGAACACTGAAGCTTTCTTT. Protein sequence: CAWSPRTGNTEAFF. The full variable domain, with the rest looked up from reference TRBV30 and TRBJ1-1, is SQTIHQWPATLVQPVGSPLSLECTVEGTSNPNLYWYRQAAGRGLQLLFYSVGIGQISSEVPQNLSASRPQDRQFILSSKKLLLSDSGFYLCAWSPRTGNTEAFFGQGTRLTVV.

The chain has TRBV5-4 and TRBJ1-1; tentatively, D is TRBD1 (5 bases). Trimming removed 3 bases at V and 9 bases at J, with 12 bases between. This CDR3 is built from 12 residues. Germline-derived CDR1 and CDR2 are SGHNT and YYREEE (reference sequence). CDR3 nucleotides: TGTGCCAGCAGCTGGAGGGGTGACAAAGCTTTCTTT. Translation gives CASSWRGDKAFF.

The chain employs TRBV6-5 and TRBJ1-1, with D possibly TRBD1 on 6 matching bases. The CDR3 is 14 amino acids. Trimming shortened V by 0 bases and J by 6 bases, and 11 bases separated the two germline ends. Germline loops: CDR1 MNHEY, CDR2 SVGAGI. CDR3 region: CASSYSGQRSEAFF. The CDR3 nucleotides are TGTGCCAGCAGTTACTCCGGACAGAGGTCTGAAGCTTTCTTT.

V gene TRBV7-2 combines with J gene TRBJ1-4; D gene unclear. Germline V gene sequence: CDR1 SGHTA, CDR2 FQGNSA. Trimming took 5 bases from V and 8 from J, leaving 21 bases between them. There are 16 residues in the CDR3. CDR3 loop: CASSDLNGAGREKLFF. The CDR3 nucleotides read TGTGCCAGCAGCGATTTGAACGGTGCCGGACGGGAAAAACTGTTTTTT.

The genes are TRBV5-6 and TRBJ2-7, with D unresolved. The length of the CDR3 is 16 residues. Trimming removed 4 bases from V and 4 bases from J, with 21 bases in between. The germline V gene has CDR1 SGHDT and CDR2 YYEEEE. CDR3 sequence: CASSHNLGYPRYEQYF. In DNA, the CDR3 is TGTGCCAGCAGCCATAACTTGGGCTACCCTAGGTACGAGCAGTACTTC.